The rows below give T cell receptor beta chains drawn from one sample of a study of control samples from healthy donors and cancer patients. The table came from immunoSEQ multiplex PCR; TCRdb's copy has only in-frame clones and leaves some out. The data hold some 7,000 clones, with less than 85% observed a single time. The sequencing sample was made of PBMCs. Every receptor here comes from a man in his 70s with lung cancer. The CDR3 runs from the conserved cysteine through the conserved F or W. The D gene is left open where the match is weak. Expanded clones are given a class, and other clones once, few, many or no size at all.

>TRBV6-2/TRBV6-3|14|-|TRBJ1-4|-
TGTGCCAGCAGTTACGGGCAGGATAATGAAAAACTGTTTTTT
CASSYGQDNEKLFF
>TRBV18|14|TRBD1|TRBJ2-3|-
TGTGCCAGCTCACCACTAAGGGGGCGGGATACGCAGTATTTT
CASSPLRGRDTQYF
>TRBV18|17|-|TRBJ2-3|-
TGTGCCAGCTCACCACCGAGGACCGCGGCTGGCACAGATACGCAGTATTTT
CASSPPRTAAGTDTQYF
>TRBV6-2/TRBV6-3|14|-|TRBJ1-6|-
TGTGCCAGCAGTTACACGGCAGGGAATTCACCCCTCCACTTT
CASSYTAGNSPLHF
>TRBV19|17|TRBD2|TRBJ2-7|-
TGTGCCAGTAGTATACGGCTAGCGGGAGGGCCAGTGAGCGAGCAGTACTTC
CASSIRLAGGPVSEQYF
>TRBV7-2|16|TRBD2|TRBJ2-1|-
TGTGCCAGCAGCTCGGGACTAGCGGGAGGGCCAGGAGAGCAGTTCTTC
CASSSGLAGGPGEQFF
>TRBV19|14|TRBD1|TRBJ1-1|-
TGTGCCAGTAGTGAAACCCAGGGGGCCTCTGAAGCTTTCTTT
CASSETQGASEAFF
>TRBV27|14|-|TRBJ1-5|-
TGTGCCAGCAGTTGGGAGGGGCGCAATCAGCCCCAGCATTTT
CASSWEGRNQPQHF
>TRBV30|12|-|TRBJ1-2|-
TGTGCCTGGAGTGAAAGGTTGGGTGGCTACACCTTC
CAWSERLGGYTF
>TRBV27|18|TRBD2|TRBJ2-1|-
TGTGCCAGCACCCGCAGAATAACTAGCGGAGACGTGTACAATGAGCAGTTCTTC
CASTRRITSGDVYNEQFF
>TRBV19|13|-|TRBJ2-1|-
TGTGCCAGTAGTGGAACAGACTACAATGAGCAGTTCTTC
CASSGTDYNEQFF
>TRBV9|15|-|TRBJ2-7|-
TGTGCCAGCAGCGTAGATCCCAGGGGACGGGACGAGCAGTACTTC
CASSVDPRGRDEQYF
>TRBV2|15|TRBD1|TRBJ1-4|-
TGTGCCAGCAGTCACGACAGGGGGCCTCGGGAAAAACTGTTTTTT
CASSHDRGPREKLFF
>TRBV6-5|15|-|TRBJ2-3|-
TGTGCCAGCAGTTTGGGACGGAGCAACACAGATACGCAGTATTTT
CASSLGRSNTDTQYF
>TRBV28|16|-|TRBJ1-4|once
TGTGCCAGCAGTCCACCGGGACGGGGATTAGGGGAAAAACTGTTTTTT
CASSPPGRGLGEKLFF
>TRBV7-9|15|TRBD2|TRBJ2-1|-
TGTGCCAGCAGCTTGACTAGCGGGAGGCCCAGTGAGCAGTTCTTC
CASSLTSGRPSEQFF
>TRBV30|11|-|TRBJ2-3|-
TGTGCCTGGAAACAGCCAGATACGCAGTATTTT
CAWKQPDTQYF
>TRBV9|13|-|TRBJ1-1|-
TGTGCCAGCAGCGTAGACGTGAACACTGAAGCTTTCTTT
CASSVDVNTEAFF
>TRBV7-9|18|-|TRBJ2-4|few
TGTGCCAGCAGCTTGGTAGGGTCATTGAACGTAGCCAAAAACATTCAGTACTTC
CASSLVGSLNVAKNIQYF
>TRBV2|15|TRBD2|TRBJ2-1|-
TGTGCCAGCACCCAACGGACTAGCGGGAGCAGTGAGCAGTTCTTC
CASTQRTSGSSEQFF
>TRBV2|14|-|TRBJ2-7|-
TGTGCCAGCAGTGTGTTAGTATCGTCCTACGAGCAGTACTTC
CASSVLVSSYEQYF
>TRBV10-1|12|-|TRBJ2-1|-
TGCGCCAGCAGTAAACAGGGAAGTGAGCAGTTCTTC
CASSKQGSEQFF
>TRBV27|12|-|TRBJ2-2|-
TGTGCCAGCAGTTCGAACACCGGGGAGCTGTTTTTT
CASSSNTGELFF
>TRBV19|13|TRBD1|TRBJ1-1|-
TGTGCCAGTAGGACCCAGGGGGTCCCTGAAGCTTTCTTT
CASRTQGVPEAFF
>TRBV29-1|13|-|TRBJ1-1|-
TGCAGCGTCCGTGAGGGGTCTTGGACTGAAGCTTTCTTT
CSVREGSWTEAFF
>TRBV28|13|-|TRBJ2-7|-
TGTGCCAGCAGCCGACAGCATTCCTACGAGCAGTACTTC
CASSRQHSYEQYF
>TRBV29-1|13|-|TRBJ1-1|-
TGCAGCGTTGGACATAAGGTGAACACTGAAGCTTTCTTT
CSVGHKVNTEAFF
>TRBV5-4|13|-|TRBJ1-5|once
TGTGCCAGCAGCTTGTACGGGAATCAGCCCCAGCATTTT
CASSLYGNQPQHF
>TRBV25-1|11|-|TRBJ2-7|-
TGTGCCAGCAGTGGCGGGCTTGAGCAGTACTTC
CASSGGLEQYF
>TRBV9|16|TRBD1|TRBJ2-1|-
TGTGCCAGCAGCGTAGGTACCGGGACAGGGGTCGTTGAGCAGTTCTTC
CASSVGTGTGVVEQFF
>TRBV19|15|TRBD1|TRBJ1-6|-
TGTGCCAGTAGTGGACAGGGGTCCTATAATTCACCCCTCCACTTT
CASSGQGSYNSPLHF
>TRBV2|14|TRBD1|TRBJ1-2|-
TGTGCCAGCAGTGTCGACAGGGGAATAGGTGGCTACACCTTC
CASSVDRGIGGYTF
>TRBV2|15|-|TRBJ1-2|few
TGTGCCAGCAGTGAAGCAAGGGAAAGGAGGAAAGGCTACACCTTC
CASSEARERRKGYTF
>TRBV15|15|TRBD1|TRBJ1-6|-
TGTGCCACCAGCAGAGGGGACAGGGTTCCTTCACCCCTCCACTTT
CATSRGDRVPSPLHF
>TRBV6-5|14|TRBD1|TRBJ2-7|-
TGTGCCAGCAGTAGCAGGGGGCTAGCCTACGAGCAGTACTTC
CASSSRGLAYEQYF
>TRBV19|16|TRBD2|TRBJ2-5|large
TGTGCCAGTAGTTCCCTATGGACTAGCGTACAAGAGACCCAGTACTTC
CASSSLWTSVQETQYF